This T cell receptor (beta chain) was sequenced during a study of blood T cell repertoires in COVID-19. Profiling relied on immunoSEQ multiplex PCR, and the TCRdb table lists in-frame clones only, not all of them. The sample includes roughly 320,000 clones, approximately 89% of them seen just once. Germline V gives CDR1 SGHRS, CDR2 YFSETQ. The V segment lost 5 bases and the J segment 5 bases; nucleotides outside the gene matches: 13. CDR3 length: 18 residues. The sequence came from a woman aged 25 to 45 with COVID-19, enrolled during active disease. This chain joins TRBV5-1 and TRBJ2-2, with 12 bases lining up with TRBD2. Sequencing was carried out using peripheral blood. The chain's CDR3 is CASRPTPLAGGTTGELFF. The CDR3 DNA follows: TGCGCCAGCAGGCCAACCCCCCTAGCGGGGGGGACAACCGGGGAGCTGTTTTTT.